The T cell receptor beta chain under discussion was sequenced for a study of T cell responses to AZD1222 COVID-19 vaccine (dated by TCRdb to about 2021). For context, the study as a whole: TCR sequencing was performed for 230 to 250 trial participants, of whom roughly 200 were given two doses of AZD1222 and around 25 were given two doses of MenACWY control vaccine. Enrollment into the trials was organized by age into subgroups of 18-55, 56-69 and 70-plus years, and those subgroups contained roughly 150, 30 and 60 TCR-sequenced participants, respectively.

The time point label on this specimen signifies: baseline before first vaccination. The sample's treatment or condition label is to be understood as: meningococcal conjugate vaccine given as trial control. Vaccinee samples came from UK trials COV001 and COV002, including a single-blind randomized controlled phase 2/3 trial of AZD1222 (ChAdOx1 nCoV-19) in healthy adults. For TCRbeta chain sequencing, PBMC samples from trial participants were taken at day 0 and at day 28 after the second dose. The investigation overall reported the following: Spike-specific TCR breadth and depth rose significantly after two AZD1222 doses compared with day 0 and with MenACWY recipients. Participants were mostly white British, with more females than males. The authors suggested clonal diversity may have been underestimated. The whole spike protein was spanned by vaccine-associated CD4 TCRs, and dominant responses were seen in regions 160-218 and 743-854. Conclusions about previously exposed vaccinees were limited because only a handful of AZD1222 recipients were SARS-CoV-2 seropositive at baseline. Because no day 14 peak-response samples were available, the repertoires could be characterized only after the peak T cell response. In the small 56-69-year group, the increase in depth fell short of significance, most likely because of low power. Epitopes outside the regions mutated in the B.1.351 and B.1.1.7 variants were reportedly recognized by nearly half of the unique spike-specific TCRs.

The CDR3 regions of human TCRbeta chains were analyzed by immunosequencing. The original methods were these. TCRs in the repertoires were compared against a reference library of SARS-CoV-2-specific TCRs that had been generated with the MIRA antigen-specificity platform. Breadth was defined as the fraction of unique TCRs that were SARS-CoV-2-associated, and depth was defined as the fraction of total T cells that were SARS-CoV-2-associated. Using the MIRA data, every spike-specific TCR was mapped to the spike region that the TCR reacted to and assigned to either a CD4 or a CD8 class. Log10-transformed breadth and depth values were compared by one-way ANOVA with Sidak's multiple comparisons tests. TCRdb took this table from immuneACCESS and kept in-frame rearrangements with V and J called. Such tables lack part of the clones; where checked against another copy, unresolved V genes explain under half of the gap, and the rest is unexplained. From that table come the V and J calls and clone size; the DNA was used to work out D and trimming. Across this sample there are some 150,000 clones, with 70% to 90% seen only once. Approximately 5.1% of the sample belongs to the ten largest clones.

Counted from cysteine to phenylalanine, this CDR3 has 14 amino acids. Only CDR3 DNA remains: 42 bases, in frame from the first base. CDR1 and CDR2, per the germline V gene (reference sequence), are LNHDA and SQIVND. Relative to germline, V is 1 base shorter and J is 8 bases shorter, with 11 bases between their ends. A note on this clone: The clone's antigen remains unknown. Base qualities are missing; no much larger clone stands one base away.

This chain joins TRBV19 to TRBJ1-4; the D gene lacks a confident call. This clonotype was obtained from an adult in good health. Specimen: peripheral blood, collected on day 0 of MenACWY control vaccination. The DNA sequence is TGTGCCAGTAGTATAGGGGCCCTGGGAGAAAAACTGTTTTTT. It specifies CASSIGALGEKLFF.